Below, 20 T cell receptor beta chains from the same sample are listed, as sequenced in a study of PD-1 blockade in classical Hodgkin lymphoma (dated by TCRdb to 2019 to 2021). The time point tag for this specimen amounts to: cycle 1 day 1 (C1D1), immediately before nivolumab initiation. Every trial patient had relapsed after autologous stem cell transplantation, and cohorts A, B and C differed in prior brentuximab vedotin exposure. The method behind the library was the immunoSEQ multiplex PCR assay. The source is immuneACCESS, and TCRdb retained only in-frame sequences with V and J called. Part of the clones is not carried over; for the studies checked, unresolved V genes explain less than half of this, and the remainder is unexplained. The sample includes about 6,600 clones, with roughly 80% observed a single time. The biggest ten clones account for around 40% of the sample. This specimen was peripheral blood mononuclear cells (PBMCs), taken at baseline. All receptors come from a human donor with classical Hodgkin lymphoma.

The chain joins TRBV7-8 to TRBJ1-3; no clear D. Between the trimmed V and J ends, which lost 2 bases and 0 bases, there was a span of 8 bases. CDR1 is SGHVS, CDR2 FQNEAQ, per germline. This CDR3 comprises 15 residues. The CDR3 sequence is CASSLSESSGNTIYF. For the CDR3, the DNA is TGTGCCAGCAGCTTATCAGAGAGCTCTGGAAACACCATATATTTT.

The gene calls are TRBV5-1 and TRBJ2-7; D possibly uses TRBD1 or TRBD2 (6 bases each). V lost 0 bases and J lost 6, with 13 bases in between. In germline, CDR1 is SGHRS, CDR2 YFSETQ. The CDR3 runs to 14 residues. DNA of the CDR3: TGCGCCAGCAGCTTGGGTTTGAGGGGGGCCGAGCAGTACTTC. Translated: CASSLGLRGAEQYF.

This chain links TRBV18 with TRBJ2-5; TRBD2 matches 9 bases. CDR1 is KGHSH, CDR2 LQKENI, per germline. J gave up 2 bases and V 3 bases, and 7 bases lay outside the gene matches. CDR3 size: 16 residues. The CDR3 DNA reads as TGTGCCAGCTCACCTCAGGCTAGCGGGGAGCAAGAGACCCAGTACTTC. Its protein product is CASSPQASGEQETQYF.

CDR3: CSASPGSEQYF. DNA for the CDR3: TGCAGTGCCAGCCCGGGCTCCGAGCAGTACTTC. The J gene is TRBJ2-7, the V gene TRBV20-1; D unresolved. Trimming pared 6 bases from V and 6 bases from J, leaving 12 bases between. The CDR3 is 11 amino acids. Germline CDR1 is DFQATT and CDR2 is SNEGSKA (reference sequence).

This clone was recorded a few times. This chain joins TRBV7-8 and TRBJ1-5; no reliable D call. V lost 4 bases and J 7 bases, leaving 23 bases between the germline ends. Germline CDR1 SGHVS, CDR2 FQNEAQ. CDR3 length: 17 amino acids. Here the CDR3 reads CASSSESRDYKRQPQHF. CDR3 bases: TGTGCCAGCAGCTCAGAAAGCCGGGATTACAAGAGACAGCCCCAGCATTTT.

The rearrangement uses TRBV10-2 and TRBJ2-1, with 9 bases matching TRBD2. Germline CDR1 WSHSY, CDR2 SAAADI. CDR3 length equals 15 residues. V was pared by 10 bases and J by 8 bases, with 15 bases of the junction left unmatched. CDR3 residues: CATKRAEREEDEQFF. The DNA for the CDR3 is TGCGCCACCAAGCGAGCCGAGCGGGAGGAGGATGAGCAGTTCTTC.

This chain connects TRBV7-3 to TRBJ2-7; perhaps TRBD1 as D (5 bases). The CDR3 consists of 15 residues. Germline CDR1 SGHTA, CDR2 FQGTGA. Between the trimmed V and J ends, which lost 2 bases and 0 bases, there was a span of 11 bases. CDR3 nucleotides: TGTGCCAGCAGCTTAGGCAGGGCATCCTCCTACGAGCAGTACTTC. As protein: CASSLGRASSYEQYF.

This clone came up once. The CDR3 coding sequence is TGCAGCGTTGAAGGGGGGACAGAAGCCTCCTACGAGCAGTACTTC. Residues: CSVEGGTEASYEQYF. The rearrangement links TRBV29-1 to TRBJ2-7; 7 bases align to TRBD1. There are 15 residues in the CDR3. Germline-derived CDR1 and CDR2 are SQVTM and ANQGSEA. V was clipped by 1 base and J by 0 bases; unmatched bases: 6.

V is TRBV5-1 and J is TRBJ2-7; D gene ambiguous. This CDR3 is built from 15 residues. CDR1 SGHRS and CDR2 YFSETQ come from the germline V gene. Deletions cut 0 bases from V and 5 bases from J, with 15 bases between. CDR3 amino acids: CASSLEARPANEQYF. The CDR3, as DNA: TGCGCCAGCAGCTTGGAGGCGAGGCCTGCGAACGAGCAGTACTTC.

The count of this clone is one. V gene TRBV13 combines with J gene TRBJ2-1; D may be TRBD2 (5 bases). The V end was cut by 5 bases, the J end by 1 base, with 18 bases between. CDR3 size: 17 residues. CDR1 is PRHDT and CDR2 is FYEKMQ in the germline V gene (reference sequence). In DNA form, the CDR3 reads TGTGCCAGCAGCCCATTCCACTGGGGAGATTCCTACAATGAGCAGTTCTTC. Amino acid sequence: CASSPFHWGDSYNEQFF.

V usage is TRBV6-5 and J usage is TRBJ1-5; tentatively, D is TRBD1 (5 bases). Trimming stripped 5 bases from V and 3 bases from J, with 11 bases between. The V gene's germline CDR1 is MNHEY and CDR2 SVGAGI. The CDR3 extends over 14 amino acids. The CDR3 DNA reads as TGTGCCAGCAGTCACGGGACGAACAATCAGCCCCAGCATTTT. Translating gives CASSHGTNNQPQHF.

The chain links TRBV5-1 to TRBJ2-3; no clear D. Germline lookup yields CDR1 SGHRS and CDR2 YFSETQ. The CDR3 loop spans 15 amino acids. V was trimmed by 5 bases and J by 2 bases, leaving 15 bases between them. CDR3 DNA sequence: TGCGCCAGCAGTATTTTGATTGGTGCCACAGATACGCAGTATTTT. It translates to CASSILIGATDTQYF. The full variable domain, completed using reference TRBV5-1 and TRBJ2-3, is KAGVTQTPRYLIKTRGQQVTLSCSPISGHRSVSWYQQTPGQGLQFLFEYFSETQRNKGNFPGRFSGRQFSNSRSEMNVSTLELGDSALYLCASSILIGATDTQYFGPGTRLTVL.

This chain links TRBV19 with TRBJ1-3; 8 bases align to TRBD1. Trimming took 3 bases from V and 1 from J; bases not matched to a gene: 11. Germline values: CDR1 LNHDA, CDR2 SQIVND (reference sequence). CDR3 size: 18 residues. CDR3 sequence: CASSIPLRDRTSGNTIYF. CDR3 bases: TGTGCCAGTAGTATCCCTTTGAGGGACAGGACATCTGGAAACACCATATATTTT.

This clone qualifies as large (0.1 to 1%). CDR3 bases: TGTGCCAGCAGCTTACCGGTGGGATTCACCACCGGGGAGCTGTTTTTT. Protein: CASSLPVGFTTGELFF. This chain links TRBV7-2 with TRBJ2-2; the D is unclear. CDR3 length equals 16 residues. Germline values: CDR1 SGHTA, CDR2 FQGNSA. With 2 bases removed from V and 4 bases from J, the gap between germline ends came to 14 bases.

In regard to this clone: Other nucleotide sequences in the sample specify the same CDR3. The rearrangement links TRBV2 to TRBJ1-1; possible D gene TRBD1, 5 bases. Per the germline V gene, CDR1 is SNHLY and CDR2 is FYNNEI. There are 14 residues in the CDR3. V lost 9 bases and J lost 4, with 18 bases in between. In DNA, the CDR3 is TGTGCCAGTAAAAAAGGCCAGGGAGGCACTGAAGCTTTCTTT. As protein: CASKKGQGGTEAFF.

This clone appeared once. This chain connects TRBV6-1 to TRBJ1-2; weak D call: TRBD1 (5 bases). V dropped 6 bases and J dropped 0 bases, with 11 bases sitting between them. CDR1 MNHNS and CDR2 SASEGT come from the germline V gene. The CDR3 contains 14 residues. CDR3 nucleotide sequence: TGTGCCAGCAGGGGGGACGCCTCTAACTATGGCTACACCTTC. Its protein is CASRGDASNYGYTF.

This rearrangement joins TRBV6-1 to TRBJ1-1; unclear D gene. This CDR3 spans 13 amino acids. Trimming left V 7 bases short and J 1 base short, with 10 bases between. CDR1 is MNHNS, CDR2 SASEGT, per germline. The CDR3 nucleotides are TGTGCCAGCACCGAACATGAGAACACTGAAGCTTTCTTT. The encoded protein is CASTEHENTEAFF.

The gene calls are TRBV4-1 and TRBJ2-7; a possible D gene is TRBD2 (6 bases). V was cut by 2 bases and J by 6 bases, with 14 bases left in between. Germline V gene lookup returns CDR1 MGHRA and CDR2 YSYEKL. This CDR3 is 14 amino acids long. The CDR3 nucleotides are TGCGCCAGCAGCCAACTCGGGAGAGGGTCCGAGCAGTACTTC. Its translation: CASSQLGRGSEQYF.

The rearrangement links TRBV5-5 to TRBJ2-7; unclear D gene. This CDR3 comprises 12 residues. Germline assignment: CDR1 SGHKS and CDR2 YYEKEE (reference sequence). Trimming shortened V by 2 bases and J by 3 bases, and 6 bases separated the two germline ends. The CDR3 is CASSLIYYEQYF. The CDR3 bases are TGTGCCAGCAGCTTAATCTACTACGAGCAGTACTTC.

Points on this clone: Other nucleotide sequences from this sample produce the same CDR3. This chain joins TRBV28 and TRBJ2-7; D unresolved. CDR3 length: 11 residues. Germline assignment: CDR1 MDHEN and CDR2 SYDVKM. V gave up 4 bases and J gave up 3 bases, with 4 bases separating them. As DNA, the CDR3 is TGTGCCAGCAGTTCAAACTACGAGCAGTACTTC. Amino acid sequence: CASSSNYEQYF.